The 7 T cell receptor beta chains given below trace back to one sample, sequenced in a study of CD8 T cells in Susac syndrome. Reverse transcription of roughly 0.5 to 1 ug RNA was performed with random hexamers. MiXCR was run by TCRdb on the immunoSEQ multiplex PCR reads, yielding one entry per CDR3 protein. The repertoire holds 250,000 to 300,000 distinct CDR3 sequences, with 89% as singletons. The source material was CD8+ T cells from PBMCs. These receptors all stem from a human donor with multiple sclerosis.

J is TRBJ1-4 and V is TRBV7-2; no definite D call. Germline CDR1 is SGHTA and CDR2 is FQGNSA. The CDR3 runs to 14 residues. V lost 2 bases, J lost 0 bases, and 4 bases lay in between. CDR3 in amino acids: CASSLLSTNEKLFF. The DNA for the CDR3 is TGTGCCAGCAGCTTACTATCAACTAATGAAAAACTGTTTTTT.

V gene TRBV6-5 combines with J gene TRBJ2-5; TRBD1 agrees at 7 bases. Germline V CDR1 and CDR2: MNHEY, SVGAGI. The trim removed 2 bases at V and 1 base at J, leaving 4 bases unmatched. The CDR3 has 15 residues. CDR3 DNA: TGTGCCAGCAGTTACCACCGGGACAGCCAAGAGACCCAGTACTTC. Translation gives CASSYHRDSQETQYF.

In its sample, this clonotype was seen once. This rearrangement joins TRBV20-1 to TRBJ2-7, with D tentatively TRBD2 (6 bases). Germline CDR1 DFQATT, CDR2 SNEGSKA (reference sequence). The CDR3 is 13 residues long. V was shortened by 1 base and J by 3 bases, with 10 bases between the two germline ends. CDR3 DNA: TGCAGTGCTAGAGTGCTAGCGAACTACGAGCAGTACTTC. Protein: CSARVLANYEQYF.

The rearrangement links TRBV6-2 or TRBV6-3 to TRBJ2-3; D remains ambiguous. V was clipped by 6 bases and J by 4 bases, with 11 bases between them. CDR1 is MNHEY and CDR2 is SVGEGT in the germline V gene. The CDR3 runs 13 residues. The CDR3 is CASSYQESDTQYF. CDR3 DNA sequence: TGTGCCAGCAGCTACCAGGAGTCAGATACGCAGTATTTT.

The V and J genes are TRBV20-1 and TRBJ1-6; 10 bases agree with TRBD1. Losses at the gene ends were 4 bases for V and 5 bases for J; bases not matched to a gene: 2. CDR3 length: 14 amino acids. Germline-derived CDR1 and CDR2 are DFQATT and SNEGSKA (reference sequence). The CDR3: CSAKTGGDNSPLHF. The CDR3 bases are TGCAGTGCTAAGACAGGGGGCGATAATTCACCCCTCCACTTT.

V usage is TRBV19 and J usage is TRBJ1-1; possible D gene TRBD1, 5 bases. Trimming shortened V by 7 bases and J by 4 bases, and 13 bases separated the two germline ends. The CDR3 loop spans 13 amino acids. Germline CDR1 is LNHDA and CDR2 is SQIVND (reference sequence). The CDR3 protein is CASILGPGTEAFF. The CDR3 DNA reads TGTGCCAGTATTCTGGGGCCGGGCACTGAAGCTTTCTTT.

V usage is TRBV6-4 and J usage is TRBJ2-1, with D tentatively TRBD1 (6 bases). Trimming took off 6 bases at V and 1 base at J, with 13 bases between the two ends. The CDR3 has 15 residues. Looked up from germline, CDR1 is MRHNA and CDR2 is SNTAGT. The CDR3: CASSPATGSYNEQFF. The DNA of the CDR3 is TGTGCCAGCAGCCCCGCGACAGGATCCTACAATGAGCAGTTCTTC.